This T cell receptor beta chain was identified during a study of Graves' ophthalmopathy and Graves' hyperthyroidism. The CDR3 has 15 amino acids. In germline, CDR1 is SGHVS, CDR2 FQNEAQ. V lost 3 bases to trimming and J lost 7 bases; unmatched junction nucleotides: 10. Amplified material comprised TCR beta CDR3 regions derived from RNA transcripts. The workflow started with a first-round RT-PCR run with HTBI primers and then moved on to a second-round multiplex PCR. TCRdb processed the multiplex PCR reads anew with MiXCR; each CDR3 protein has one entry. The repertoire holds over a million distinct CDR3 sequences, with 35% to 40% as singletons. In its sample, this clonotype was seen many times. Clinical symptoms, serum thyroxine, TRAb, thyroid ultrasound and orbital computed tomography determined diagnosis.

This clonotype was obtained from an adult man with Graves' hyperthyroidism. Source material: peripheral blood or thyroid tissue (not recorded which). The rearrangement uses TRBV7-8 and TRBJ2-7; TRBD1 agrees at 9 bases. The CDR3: CASSLPGQGSGEQYF. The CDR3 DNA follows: TGTGCCAGCAGCTTGCCGGGACAGGGTAGTGGGGAGCAGTACTTC.